The present entry profiles one T cell receptor (beta chain) with its context. Its antigen has not been determined. Base qualities are not recorded, but no much larger clone differs from it by a single base. The library came from the immunoSEQ multiplex PCR assay. What TCRdb holds here is the immuneACCESS table cut down to in-frame rearrangements. Part of the clones is not present; checked against another copy, under half of the missing clones reflect an unresolved V gene, and the others are unexplained. The table for this sample lists over 100,000 clones; 70% to 80% of them were counted only once. Jointly, the top ten make up less than 5.5% of the sample. The sample is drawn from a study of PD-1 blockade in mismatch repair-deficient tumors (dated by TCRdb to about 2017). The study in broad terms: Between September 2013 and 2016, the trial enrolled over 80 consecutive patients with about a dozen mismatch repair-deficient cancer types, every one of whom had been previously treated and was progressing. Tumor-associated T cell clones were tracked in the peripheral blood of patients responding to PD-1 blockade by deep sequencing of TCR CDR3 regions.

The CDR3 runs 14 amino acids, cysteine and phenylalanine included. This entry keeps only the CDR3 DNA: 42 bases, framed from base 1. Trimming takes 0 bases from V and 8 bases from J, and the germline ends sit 11 bases apart. CDR1 LGHNA and CDR2 YNFKEQ were looked up in the germline V gene. Findings and caveats that apply to the study as a whole: Rapid expansion after pembrolizumab followed by contraction, generally before radiologic responses, was shown by tumor-resident clones, which were often undetectable in blood before treatment.

For each enrolled patient, mismatch repair deficiency was established using either polymerase chain reaction or immunohistochemistry. Three patients who responded to pembrolizumab therapy underwent TCR sequencing. The phase II trial prospectively tested pembrolizumab PD-1 blockade in advanced mismatch repair-deficient cancers regardless of tissue of origin. Peripheral blood T cell samples were collected serially, before PD-1 blockade began and at several time points afterward. Blood sampling times were expressed in weeks after the first pembrolizumab dose. The sequence joins TRBV4-2 to TRBJ2-1; no D gene call is confident. The starting material was peripheral blood, obtained 60 weeks after starting pembrolizumab. The source is an adult with mismatch repair-deficient cancer. The encoded CDR3 is CASSQDSPRDEQFF. The bases read TGTGCCAGCAGCCAAGACTCCCCCCGGGATGAGCAGTTCTTC.